These T cell receptor beta chains were read from a single sample in a study of OX40 agonist ivuxolimab in advanced cancers. Data came from immunoSEQ multiplex PCR; TCRdb stores just in-frame clones and leaves some out. The table records roughly 80,000 clones, about nine tenths of them present only once. The source material was CD4+ or CD8+ T cells sorted from blood, sampled in a trial of the OX40 agonist ivuxolimab. These TCRs come from an adult with an advanced solid tumor such as melanoma, head and neck, liver or kidney cancer. The conserved cysteine and the conserved F or W are not part of the CDR3 here.

cdr3_length: 12
v_call: TRBV7-9
cdr3_aa: ASSPGAVQETQY

cdr3_length: 12
v_call: TRBV25-1
cdr3_aa: ASSLGGGGYGYT

cdr3_length: 11
v_call: TRBV5-4
cdr3_aa: ASSLRGGTEAF

cdr3_length: 12
v_call: TRBV11-3
cdr3_aa: ASSRGGPYNEQF

cdr3_length: 13
v_call: TRBV18
cdr3_aa: ASSPTGQGSYEQY

cdr3_length: 12
v_call: TRBV11-2
cdr3_aa: ASSFRTATYGYT

cdr3_length: 13
v_call: TRBV25-1
cdr3_aa: ASSESVGSRGKLF

cdr3_length: 14
v_call: TRBV9
cdr3_aa: ASSANLLAGNNEQF

cdr3_length: 13
v_call: TRBV4-3
cdr3_aa: ASSQEAWTSQPQH

cdr3_length: 10
v_call: TRBV5-6
cdr3_aa: ASSLVGTAQY

cdr3_length: 11
v_call: TRBV5-1
cdr3_aa: ASSFEGNTEAF

cdr3_length: 10
v_call: TRBV5-1
cdr3_aa: ASSSGQETQY

cdr3_length: 12
v_call: TRBV28
cdr3_aa: ASSLETGLRGYT

cdr3_length: 13
v_call: TRBV5-4
cdr3_aa: ASSVSVGVFETQY

cdr3_length: 15
v_call: TRBV5-6
cdr3_aa: ASSFGGPLLLNEKLF

cdr3_length: 14
v_call: TRBV19
cdr3_aa: ASSLIAGPNVYEQF

cdr3_length: 13
v_call: TRBV6-1
cdr3_aa: ASSQASGGPNEQF

cdr3_length: 14
v_call: TRBV5-1
cdr3_aa: ASSSTSGISGDEQF

cdr3_length: 12
v_call: TRBV19
cdr3_aa: ASSLRTSGNEQY

cdr3_length: 12
v_call: TRBV7-2
cdr3_aa: ASSLRSSNSPLH

cdr3_length: 12
v_call: TRBV6-5
cdr3_aa: ASSYSKGQETQY

cdr3_length: 12
v_call: TRBV16
cdr3_aa: ASSQGRQHTEAF

cdr3_length: 14
v_call: TRBV5-1
cdr3_aa: ASSIQGQPHTDTQY

cdr3_length: 12
v_call: TRBV14
cdr3_aa: ASSQGLKYSAQY

cdr3_length: 14
v_call: TRBV9
cdr3_aa: ASSTRPGQGSGELF

cdr3_length: 12
v_call: TRBV4-3
cdr3_aa: ASSRGSTRTEAF

cdr3_length: 9
v_call: TRBV28
cdr3_aa: ASKSSHGYT

cdr3_length: 12
v_call: TRBV7-2
cdr3_aa: ASSLVLQGTGYT

cdr3_length: 14
v_call: TRBV30
cdr3_aa: AWRSGGRRSLHGYT

cdr3_length: 12
v_call: TRBV5-5
cdr3_aa: ASETSGSTDTQY

cdr3_length: 11
v_call: TRBV18
cdr3_aa: ASCALTNTEAF

cdr3_length: 12
v_call: TRBV7-2
cdr3_aa: ASSPSGSVDTQY

cdr3_length: 13
v_call: TRBV27
cdr3_aa: ASSTRTSGRDEQY

cdr3_length: 11
v_call: TRBV21-1
cdr3_aa: ASSKGRLQGYT

cdr3_length: 14
v_call: TRBV18
cdr3_aa: ASSPSDRWNTGELF

cdr3_length: 16
v_call: TRBV19
cdr3_aa: ASSMTYLRVFNTGELF

cdr3_length: 15
v_call: TRBV28
cdr3_aa: ASSRLVGATRNSPLH

cdr3_length: 11
v_call: TRBV10-3
cdr3_aa: AISDGQGYGYT

cdr3_length: 12
v_call: TRBV19
cdr3_aa: ASSYSHRVTEAF

cdr3_length: 14
v_call: TRBV5-1
cdr3_aa: ASSPGRGTSYNEQF

cdr3_length: 14
v_call: TRBV7-9
cdr3_aa: ASSMTGTGEGYGYT

cdr3_length: 12
v_call: TRBV28
cdr3_aa: ASSREAGGNTIY

cdr3_length: 14
v_call: TRBV28
cdr3_aa: ASSFIPGAGANVLT

cdr3_length: 13
v_call: TRBV6-5
cdr3_aa: ASSPPTGGWTEAF

cdr3_length: 11
v_call: TRBV7-2
cdr3_aa: ASSPRVGDTQY

cdr3_length: 11
v_call: TRBV6-5
cdr3_aa: ASSYLQAYEQY

cdr3_length: 12
v_call: TRBV6-6
cdr3_aa: ASSSSGGYNEQF

cdr3_length: 13
v_call: TRBV7-9
cdr3_aa: ASSSWTGGNYGYT

cdr3_length: 14
v_call: TRBV7-8
cdr3_aa: ASSSPQGAMSGELF

cdr3_length: 12
v_call: TRBV28
cdr3_aa: ASSGEDRNYGYT